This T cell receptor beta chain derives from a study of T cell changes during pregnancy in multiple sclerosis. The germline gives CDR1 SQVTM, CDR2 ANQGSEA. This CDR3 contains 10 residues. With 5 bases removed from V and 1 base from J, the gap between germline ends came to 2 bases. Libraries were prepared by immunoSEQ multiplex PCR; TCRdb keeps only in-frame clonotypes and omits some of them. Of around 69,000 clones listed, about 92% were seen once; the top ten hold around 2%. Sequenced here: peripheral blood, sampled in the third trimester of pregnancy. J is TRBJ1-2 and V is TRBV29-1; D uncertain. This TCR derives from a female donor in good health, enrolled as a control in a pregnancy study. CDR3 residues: CSVHNYGYTF. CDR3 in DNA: TGCAGCGTTCATAACTATGGCTACACCTTC.